This T cell receptor beta chain appears in the sequencing data of a study of T cells after yellow fever vaccination. At the level of the study: When fractions had low cell numbers, they were prepared with SMART-Seq v4 Ultra Low Input.

The V end lost 0 bases, the J end lost 4 bases, and 22 bases lay between the germline ends. Germline lookup yields CDR1 LGHNA and CDR2 YSLEER. The CDR3 is 18 residues long. Details on this clonotype: Antigen: not known.

The study's findings and limits: Once the booster was given, most primary-vaccination clones reappeared, at about 96% for CD4 and over 75% for CD8. The secondary response peaked faster, at day 5 versus 15, but was weaker.

A process of 5'RACE template switching, which added a universal primer site and UMIs, was used to make TCR cDNA. TCRdb ran MiXCR on the 5' RACE reads and lists one entry per CDR3 protein. This table has around 610,000 distinct CDR3 sequences, approximately 13% appearing once. This sample comprised PBMCs, obtained on the day of the yellow fever booster vaccination. The clonotype originates from a man aged 30 to 39 who received the YFV17D yellow fever vaccine. This chain uses TRBV4-3 with TRBJ2-7, with D maybe TRBD2 (6 bases). CDR3: CASSQELGSGSIWYEQYF. The CDR3 coding sequence is TGCGCCAGCAGCCAAGAATTGGGAAGCGGGTCGATATGGTACGAGCAGTACTTC.